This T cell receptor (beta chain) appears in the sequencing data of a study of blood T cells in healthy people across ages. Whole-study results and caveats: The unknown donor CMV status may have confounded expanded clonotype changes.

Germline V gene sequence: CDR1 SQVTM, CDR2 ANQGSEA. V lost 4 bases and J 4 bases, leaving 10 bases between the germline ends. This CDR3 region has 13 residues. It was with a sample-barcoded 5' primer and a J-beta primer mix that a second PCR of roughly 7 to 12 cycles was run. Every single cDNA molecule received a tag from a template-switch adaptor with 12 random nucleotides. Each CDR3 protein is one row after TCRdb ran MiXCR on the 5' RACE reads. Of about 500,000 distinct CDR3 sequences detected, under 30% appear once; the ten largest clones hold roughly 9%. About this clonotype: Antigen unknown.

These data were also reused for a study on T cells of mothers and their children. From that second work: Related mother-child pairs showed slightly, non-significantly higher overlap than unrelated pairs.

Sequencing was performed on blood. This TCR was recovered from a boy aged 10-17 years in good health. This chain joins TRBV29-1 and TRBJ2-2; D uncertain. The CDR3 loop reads CSVGGRRTGELFF. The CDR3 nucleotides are TGCAGCGTTGGGGGTAGGCGCACCGGGGAGCTGTTTTTT.